A single sample is the source of the 11 T cell receptor beta chains below, sequenced in a study of beta chain features in type 1 diabetes. Their antigens remain unidentified. Findings of the study overall: TCRB CDR3 length was moderately but significantly reduced in all four CD4+ subsets of Type 1 diabetes patients.

As every portion of the isolated RNA was reverse transcribed, the sequencing read expressed TCRB transcripts. TCRdb keeps only in-frame clones here, not all; method: immunoSEQ multiplex PCR. The sample yields approximately 280,000 clones, approximately 16% seen once. The sample taken for sequencing was naive CD4+ T cells from blood. These receptors all come from a man younger than 35 with type 1 diabetes.

The chain's CDR3 is CASSSPFGTGALYEQYF. CDR3 DNA: TGTGCCAGCAGTTCGCCCTTCGGGACAGGGGCGCTCTACGAGCAGTACTTC. The genes are TRBV28 and TRBJ2-7; TRBD1 matches 10 bases. This CDR3 spans 17 amino acids. Germline trimming cut 4 bases from V and 3 bases from J; bases unmatched to any gene: 12. Germline V gives CDR1 MDHEN, CDR2 SYDVKM.

This clone was observed a handful of times. The genes are TRBV5-1 and TRBJ1-1; D call uncertain. CDR3 size: 12 residues. V lost 4 bases to trimming and J lost 4 bases, with 8 bases between them. CDR1 is SGHRS, CDR2 YFSETQ, per germline. The CDR3 is CASSRGGTEAFF. The CDR3 coding sequence is TGCGCCAGCAGCCGGGGAGGCACTGAAGCTTTCTTT.

In its sample, this clone was seen a few times. The chain is built from TRBV5-4 and TRBJ2-7; 7 nucleotides agree with TRBD2. Germline CDR1 reads SGHNT; CDR2 reads YYREEE (reference sequence). The CDR3 consists of 14 residues. The J segment lost 2 bases and the V segment lost 4 bases, leaving 6 bases of the junction unmatched. The CDR3 loop reads CASSPAGETYEQYF. The CDR3 DNA sequence: TGTGCCAGCAGCCCCGCGGGGGAGACCTACGAGCAGTACTTC.

Only a few counts were recorded for this clone. The chain is built from TRBV9 and TRBJ1-1; 7 bases are shared with TRBD1. Per germline, CDR1 SGDLS and CDR2 YYNGEE. The junction had 9 bases not matched to a gene; V was cut back by 2 bases and J by 5 bases. This CDR3 contains 15 residues. The chain's CDR3 is CASSVGGRGQTEAFF. The CDR3 bases are TGTGCCAGCAGCGTCGGGGGCAGGGGACAGACTGAAGCTTTCTTT.

This clone was seen a handful of times. This chain links TRBV27 with TRBJ2-3; D remains ambiguous. V lost 2 bases, J lost 3 bases, and 15 bases lay in between. The CDR3 loop spans 16 amino acids. Germline values: CDR1 MNHEY, CDR2 SMNVEV (reference sequence). CDR3 residues: CASSLLPRPLTDTQYF. CDR3 sequence (DNA): TGTGCCAGCAGTTTACTCCCCCGTCCACTGACAGATACGCAGTATTTT.

The genes are TRBV5-1 and TRBJ1-1; D perhaps matches TRBD1 (6 bases). The germline CDR1 and CDR2 sequences are SGHRS and YFSETQ. The length of the CDR3 is 13 residues. Trimming removed 5 bases from V and 5 bases from J, with 13 bases in between. CDR3 nucleotide sequence: TGCGCCAGCAGTTCCAACAGGGAAACTGAAGCTTTCTTT. This encodes CASSSNRETEAFF.

The chain employs TRBV9 and TRBJ2-3, with 12 bases matching TRBD2. V dropped 4 bases and J dropped 6; count of bases not matched to a gene: 9. The germline V gene encodes CDR1 SGDLS and CDR2 YYNGEE. The CDR3 consists of 16 residues. CDR3 amino acids: CASSPRTSGVPDTQYF. The DNA of the CDR3 is TGTGCCAGCAGCCCCAGGACTAGCGGGGTTCCCGATACGCAGTATTTT.

The chain has TRBV6-5 and TRBJ2-5, with D tentatively TRBD1 (6 bases). The germline V gene encodes CDR1 MNHEY and CDR2 SVGAGI. The CDR3 spans 14 residues. With 7 bases removed from V and 5 bases from J, the gap between germline ends came to 17 bases. CDR3 region: CASTPGAGRETQYF. The DNA of the CDR3 is TGTGCCAGCACCCCAGGGGCAGGGCGGGAGACCCAGTACTTC.

This clone was counted a few times. The J gene is TRBJ2-3, the V gene TRBV5-4, with 12 bases lining up with TRBD2. This CDR3 has 16 amino acids. V dropped 4 bases and J dropped 3; count of bases not matched to a gene: 6. The V gene's germline CDR1 is SGHNT and CDR2 YYREEE (reference sequence). As DNA, the CDR3 is TGTGCCAGCAGCGTGACTAGCGGGAGTCGGACAGATACGCAGTATTTT. Encoded protein: CASSVTSGSRTDTQYF. The full variable domain, rest sourced from reference TRBV5-4 and TRBJ2-3, is ETGVTQSPTHLIKTRGQQVTLRCSSQSGHNTVSWYQQALGQGPQFIFQYYREEENGRGNFPPRFSGLQFPNYSSELNVNALELDDSALYLCASSVTSGSRTDTQYFGPGTRLTVL.

The chain links TRBV7-9 to TRBJ2-1; 9 bases match TRBD2. CDR3 size: 18 residues. J gave up 7 bases and V 7 bases, and 20 bases lay outside the gene matches. Germline V gene lookup returns CDR1 SEHNR and CDR2 FQNEAQ (reference sequence). The CDR3 here is CASTLYSPRSGRWNEQFF. DNA for the CDR3: TGTGCCAGCACCCTTTACTCCCCAAGAAGCGGGAGGTGGAATGAGCAGTTCTTC. Full variable domain (remainder filled in from reference TRBV7-9 and TRBJ2-1): DTGVSQNPRHKITKRGQNVTFRCDPISEHNRLYWYRQTLGQGPEFLTYFQNEAQLEKSRLLSDRFSAERPKGSFSTLEIQRTEQGDSAMYLCASTLYSPRSGRWNEQFFGPGTRLTVL.

This clone was counted a few times. CDR3 protein: CAWSVSPTGLRTF. Written as DNA, the CDR3 is TGTGCCTGGAGTGTATCCCCCACAGGCTTAAGGACCTTC. The chain uses TRBV30 and TRBJ1-2, with D maybe TRBD1 (5 bases). The CDR3 is 13 residues long. V was clipped by 0 bases and J by 14 bases, with 19 bases between them. The germline V gene has CDR1 GTSNPN and CDR2 SVGIG (reference sequence). The full variable domain, completed using reference TRBV30 and TRBJ1-2, is SQTIHQWPATLVQPVGSPLSLECTVEGTSNPNLYWYRQAAGRGLQLLFYSVGIGQISSEVPQNLSASRPQDRQFILSSKKLLLSDSGFYLCAWSVSPTGLRTFGSGTRLTVV.